These T cell receptor beta chains were read from a single sample in a study of early T cells in non-severe SARS-CoV-2 infection. Via MiXCR, TCRdb re-called the 5' RACE reads, giving one row per CDR3 protein. The sample carries 100,000 to 150,000 distinct CDR3 sequences, about 16% recorded once. Input material: whole blood. These receptors were obtained from an adult who was a healthcare worker with PCR-confirmed SARS-CoV-2 infection or an uninfected control (not recorded which). The CDR3 runs from the conserved cysteine through the conserved F or W. D genes are given only for firm matches. Clone sizes are given selectively: once, few, many, or a class where the clone is expanded.

size | D | J | V | DNA | CDR3
few | NA | TRBJ1-3 | TRBV7-9 | TGTGCCAGCAGCCCCCAGACTGGAAACACCATATATTTT | CASSPQTGNTIYF
few | NA | TRBJ2-1 | TRBV30 | TGTGCCTGGAGTTTAAGCGGGACAGTCTACAATGAGCAGTTCTTC | CAWSLSGTVYNEQFF
many | NA | TRBJ1-1 | TRBV12-5 | TGTGCTAGTGGTTTGATAGTCGGACTCATGAACACTGAAGCTTTCTTT | CASGLIVGLMNTEAFF
few | TRBD2 | TRBJ2-7 | TRBV20-1 | TGCAGTGCTAGAAATACGGGGGGGCCGAGCGAGCAGTACTTC | CSARNTGGPSEQYF
NA | TRBD1 | TRBJ2-6 | TRBV5-4 | TGTGCCAGCAGCTTGGACAGGGGCTTTCCAACAGCCTCTGGGGCCAACGTCCTGACTTTC | CASSLDRGFPTASGANVLTF
NA | NA | TRBJ1-1 | TRBV30 | TGTGCCTGGAGTGTAATCGGTGGCACTGAAGCTTTCTTT | CAWSVIGGTEAFF
NA | TRBD2 | TRBJ2-7 | TRBV12-3/TRBV12-4 | TGTGCCAGCAGTCCTTCGGGGGGGGCGTCGACCTACGAGCAGTACTTC | CASSPSGGASTYEQYF
few | NA | TRBJ1-6 | TRBV6-6 | TGTGCCTCAAGGGGGGACCTAGATAATTCACCCCTCCACTTT | CASRGDLDNSPLHF
few | TRBD1 | TRBJ2-5 | TRBV30 | TGTGCCTCTGCTACAGGGGGCCAAGGAGAGACCCAGTACTTC | CASATGGQGETQYF
once | NA | TRBJ2-7 | TRBV25-1 | TGTGCCAGCCTCGGCCAGGCCGCTTCGGAGCAGTACTTC | CASLGQAASEQYF
NA | NA | TRBJ2-1 | TRBV6-4 | TGTGCCAGCAGCCCCGACTGGGGACATCTAAATGAGCAGTTCTTC | CASSPDWGHLNEQFF
many | TRBD1 | TRBJ1-5 | TRBV30 | TGTGCCTGGAGTAAAGGGACAGGGGTCCCACCAAATCAGCCCCAGCATTTT | CAWSKGTGVPPNQPQHF
few | NA | TRBJ2-5 | TRBV7-2 | TGTGCCAGCAGCCCGAGCGACTACCAAGAGACCCAGTACTTC | CASSPSDYQETQYF
NA | NA | TRBJ1-6 | TRBV7-2 | TGTGCCAGCAGCTTAGTAGGGACTCACAATTCACCCCTCCACTTT | CASSLVGTHNSPLHF
NA | NA | TRBJ2-3 | TRBV10-3 | TGTGCCATCAGTGAGGGACTCGACGTCGGCACAGATACGCAGTATTTT | CAISEGLDVGTDTQYF